These 3 T cell receptor beta chains share one sample of origin, sequenced in a study of blood T cell repertoires in COVID-19. Measured with immunoSEQ multiplex PCR; TCRdb has only the in-frame clones, and not every one. This table holds 60,000 to 85,000 clones, approximately 80% found once. The sequencing sample was made of peripheral blood. The receptor source for this set is a man between 65 and 85 years old who had recovered from COVID-19.

The genes are TRBV6-5 and TRBJ1-3; 10 bases fit TRBD1. V lost 8 bases to trimming and J lost 0 bases; unmatched junction nucleotides: 4. The CDR3 contains 15 residues. Per germline, CDR1 MNHEY and CDR2 SVGAGI. CDR3 sequence reads: CASRQGASSGNTIYF. The CDR3 DNA is TGTGCCAGCCGACAGGGGGCGAGCTCTGGAAACACCATATATTTT.

The genes are TRBV30 and TRBJ2-3, with D possibly TRBD2 on 6 matching bases. Per the germline V gene, CDR1 is GTSNPN and CDR2 is SVGIG (reference sequence). The length of the CDR3 is 15 residues. With 3 bases removed from V and 0 bases from J, the gap between germline ends came to 13 bases. Here the CDR3 DNA reads TGTGCCTGGAGCCAAGGACTATCTAGCACAGATACGCAGTATTTT. Its translation is CAWSQGLSSTDTQYF. Full variable domain (remainder filled in from reference TRBV30 and TRBJ2-3): SQTIHQWPATLVQPVGSPLSLECTVEGTSNPNLYWYRQAAGRGLQLLFYSVGIGQISSEVPQNLSASRPQDRQFILSSKKLLLSDSGFYLCAWSQGLSSTDTQYFGPGTRLTVL.

The J gene is TRBJ2-5, the V gene TRBV28; possibly TRBD1 for D (5 bases). Trimming took 2 bases from V and 5 from J, leaving 18 bases between them. The CDR3 is 16 residues long. Germline V gene sequence: CDR1 MDHEN, CDR2 SYDVKM. CDR3 DNA sequence: TGTGCCAGCAGTTTAAGCGTGGGTGGGGCTAGGGAGACCCAGTACTTC. It translates to CASSLSVGGARETQYF.